Each of the 23 T cell receptor beta chains below was sequenced from the same sample in a study of radiotherapy plus CTLA-4 blockade in lung cancer. Method: immunoSEQ multiplex PCR; TCRdb's copy keeps in-frame clones and lacks some. The sample consists of some 46,000 clones, around 77% of them appearing once. Sequences were derived from peripheral blood, sampled from a patient treated with radiotherapy plus ipilimumab. The receptors here all came from a human donor with non-small cell lung cancer whose response to radiotherapy plus ipilimumab could not be evaluated.

The gene calls are TRBV5-6 and TRBJ1-1; 9 nucleotides line up with TRBD1. V was pared by 1 base and J by 4 bases, with 8 bases of the junction left unmatched. Germline CDR1 reads SGHDT; CDR2 reads YYEEEE. This CDR3 is built from 16 residues. The CDR3 DNA reads TGTGCCAGCAGCTTGAAGACAGGGGGTCAGAGCACTGAAGCTTTCTTT. This sequence encodes CASSLKTGGQSTEAFF.

The chain links TRBV5-4 to TRBJ2-7; 9 bases are a match to TRBD1. CDR1 and CDR2 from the germline V gene are SGHNT and YYREEE (reference sequence). Trimming removed 3 bases from V and 3 bases from J; junction bases left unmatched: 7. The CDR3 covers 15 residues. CDR3 amino acids: CASSSHRGLVYEQYF. CDR3 in DNA: TGTGCCAGCAGCTCACACAGGGGGCTGGTCTACGAGCAGTACTTC.

The chain joins TRBV7-2 to TRBJ1-3, with D hard to call. The germline V gene encodes CDR1 SGHTA and CDR2 FQGNSA. The CDR3 extends over 14 amino acids. Trimming removed 0 bases at V and 0 bases at J, with 3 bases between. The CDR3 DNA is TGTGCCAGCAGCTTAGCCCTCTCTGGAAACACCATATATTTT. Its protein is CASSLALSGNTIYF.

The chain carries TRBV7-9 and TRBJ1-4; 10 bases line up with TRBD1. The germline V gene has CDR1 SEHNR and CDR2 FQNEAQ (reference sequence). V lost 2 bases and J lost 7; bases outside the gene matches: 10. The CDR3 has 17 amino acids. The CDR3 nucleotides read TGTGCCAGCAGCTTATCCCGGGACAGGGGATGGGGTGAAAAACTGTTTTTT. It codes for CASSLSRDRGWGEKLFF.

V and J are TRBV28 and TRBJ1-2; a possible D gene is TRBD1 (5 bases). The CDR3 sequence is 13 residues long. V was cut by 2 bases and J by 5 bases, with 9 bases left in between. Per the germline V gene, CDR1 is MDHEN and CDR2 is SYDVKM. Here the CDR3 reads CASSLGADYGYTF. CDR3 nucleotides: TGTGCCAGCAGTTTAGGGGCAGATTATGGCTACACCTTC.

The J gene is TRBJ2-7, the V gene TRBV28, with 7 bases lining up with TRBD2. Germline V gene data show CDR1 as MDHEN and CDR2 as SYDVKM. The V gene end was trimmed by 9 bases and the J gene end by 4 bases; junction bases not matched to a gene: 6. The CDR3 covers 12 residues. CDR3 protein: CASGGVGYEQYF. The CDR3 DNA follows: TGTGCCAGTGGGGGGGTTGGGTACGAGCAGTACTTC.

V usage is TRBV5-1 and J usage is TRBJ1-2, with TRBD1 matching over 9 bases. This CDR3 region has 14 residues. Per germline, CDR1 SGHRS and CDR2 YFSETQ. The V segment lost 4 bases and the J segment 3 bases; nucleotides outside the gene matches: 4. This CDR3 is CASSMGQGDYGYTF. The CDR3 nucleotides are TGCGCCAGCAGCATGGGACAGGGAGACTATGGCTACACCTTC.

The chain has TRBV27 and TRBJ2-7; maybe TRBD2 (6 bases). The CDR3 runs 15 residues. Germline values: CDR1 MNHEY, CDR2 SMNVEV (reference sequence). V lost 5 bases to trimming and J lost 1 base, with 15 bases between them. CDR3 coding DNA: TGTGCCAGCAGTCCCCGGCGGGGCGGTTCCTACGAGCAGTACTTC. Translation gives CASSPRRGGSYEQYF.

V usage is TRBV5-1 and J usage is TRBJ1-4; tentatively, D is TRBD1 (5 bases). Germline values: CDR1 SGHRS, CDR2 YFSETQ. V was pared by 5 bases and J by 4 bases, with 9 bases between. CDR3 length equals 13 residues. The CDR3 loop is CASRGAVNEKLFF. CDR3 in DNA: TGCGCCAGCAGAGGGGCGGTTAATGAAAAACTGTTTTTT. The whole variable domain, filled in from reference TRBV5-1 and TRBJ1-4, reads KAGVTQTPRYLIKTRGQQVTLSCSPISGHRSVSWYQQTPGQGLQFLFEYFSETQRNKGNFPGRFSGRQFSNSRSEMNVSTLELGDSALYLCASRGAVNEKLFFGSGTQLSVL.

V is TRBV6-5 and J is TRBJ2-7; 7 positions agree with TRBD1. CDR1 and CDR2 from the germline V gene are MNHEY and SVGAGI. The CDR3 loop spans 14 amino acids. Trimming took 2 bases from V and 2 from J; bases not matched to a gene: 3. The CDR3 reads CASSYGQGAYEQYF. The CDR3 DNA sequence: TGTGCCAGCAGTTACGGTCAGGGGGCCTACGAGCAGTACTTC.

In this sample, this clone turned up once. V gene TRBV5-1 combines with J gene TRBJ2-7, with D possibly being TRBD1 (6 bases). This CDR3 spans 13 amino acids. V lost 1 base and J lost 3, with 8 bases in between. CDR1 SGHRS and CDR2 YFSETQ come from the germline V gene. The CDR3 sequence is CASSLIQGYEQYF. The DNA for the CDR3 is TGCGCCAGCAGCTTGATACAGGGCTACGAGCAGTACTTC.

The genes are TRBV5-1 and TRBJ2-7; TRBD2 might be the D (5 bases). The V and J ends lost 3 bases and 6 bases respectively, with 13 bases between them. This CDR3 is built from 13 residues. Per the germline V gene, CDR1 is SGHRS and CDR2 is YFSETQ. The CDR3 nucleotides read TGCGCCAGCAGCTCCGGGGAGACGGGCGAGCAGTACTTC. It encodes CASSSGETGEQYF. Full variable domain (missing parts from reference TRBV5-1 and TRBJ2-7): KAGVTQTPRYLIKTRGQQVTLSCSPISGHRSVSWYQQTPGQGLQFLFEYFSETQRNKGNFPGRFSGRQFSNSRSEMNVSTLELGDSALYLCASSSGETGEQYFGPGTRLTVT.

The V call is TRBV7-9, the J call TRBJ2-1; 10 bases are shared with TRBD2. The germline V gene encodes CDR1 SEHNR and CDR2 FQNEAQ (reference sequence). The trim removed 1 base at V and 4 bases at J, leaving 4 bases unmatched. This CDR3 has 16 amino acids. CDR3 region: CASSLGLAGAYNEQFF. CDR3 DNA sequence: TGTGCCAGCAGCTTAGGGCTAGCGGGAGCGTACAATGAGCAGTTCTTC.

The chain has TRBV7-2 and TRBJ2-3; no clear D. Germline CDR1 SGHTA, CDR2 FQGNSA. Trimming removed 2 bases from V and 0 bases from J, with 18 bases in between. The CDR3 has 18 residues. CDR3 region: CASSLSSPGGASTDTQYF. In nucleotides, the CDR3 is TGTGCCAGCAGCTTATCCTCCCCCGGCGGAGCTAGCACAGATACGCAGTATTTT.

This sequence joins TRBV6-5 and TRBJ2-7; maybe TRBD1 (6 bases). CDR1 MNHEY and CDR2 SVGAGI come from the germline V gene. The CDR3 runs 13 residues. V dropped 6 bases and J dropped 5 bases, with 14 bases sitting between them. The CDR3, as DNA: TGTGCCAGCAGCTGGACGCAGGGGAACGAGCAGTACTTC. This encodes CASSWTQGNEQYF.

V and J are TRBV5-1 and TRBJ1-3, with D tentatively TRBD1 (6 bases). This CDR3 has 16 residues. Trimming removed 0 bases at V and 1 base at J, with 11 bases between. The germline V gene encodes CDR1 SGHRS and CDR2 YFSETQ. The CDR3 sequence: CASSLGGGLSGNTIYF. CDR3 DNA: TGCGCCAGCAGCTTGGGAGGGGGTCTGTCTGGAAACACCATATATTTT.

The rearrangement uses TRBV7-2 and TRBJ1-4; tentatively, D is TRBD1 (5 bases). V lost 7 bases to trimming and J lost 8 bases, with 17 bases between them. There are 14 residues in the CDR3. Germline loops: CDR1 SGHTA, CDR2 FQGNSA. CDR3 region: CASNLGGISEKLFF. The CDR3 bases are TGTGCCAGCAACCTCGGGGGAATTAGCGAAAAACTGTTTTTT.

The CDR3: CASSHSSRGKYTGELFF. DNA for the CDR3: TGTGCCAGCAGCCACTCATCCAGGGGAAAGTACACCGGGGAGCTGTTTTTT. The chain couples TRBV5-6 to TRBJ2-2; a weak D match, TRBD1 (6 bases). The CDR3 covers 17 residues. CDR1 and CDR2 (germline): SGHDT, YYEEEE. V was shortened by 4 bases and J by 3 bases, with 19 bases between the two germline ends. The entire variable domain, with the rest obtained from reference TRBV5-6 and TRBJ2-2, is as follows: DAGVTQSPTHLIKTRGQQVTLRCSPKSGHDTVSWYQQALGQGPQFIFQYYEEEERQRGNFPDRFSGHQFPNYSSELNVNALLLGDSALYLCASSHSSRGKYTGELFFGEGSRLTVL.

The V gene is TRBV25-1, the J gene TRBJ2-3; D unresolved. CDR1 and CDR2 from the germline V gene are MGHDK and SYGVNS. This CDR3 comprises 14 residues. V was cut by 3 bases and J by 2 bases, with 9 bases left in between. The CDR3 DNA is TGTGCCAGCAGTGATACCAGGTCCACAGATACGCAGTATTTT. Its translation is CASSDTRSTDTQYF.

This clone was seen once. The rearrangement joins TRBV19 to TRBJ2-6, with a tentative D call TRBD2 (5 bases). The V end was cut by 7 bases, the J end by 2 bases, with 15 bases between. The CDR3 is 16 residues long. Germline V lookup: CDR1 LNHDA, CDR2 SQIVND (reference sequence). CDR3 amino acids: CASNLATEAGANVLTF. DNA of the CDR3: TGTGCCAGTAACCTAGCCACCGAGGCTGGGGCCAACGTCCTGACTTTC.

The table lists this clone with a few counts. The chain combines TRBV5-8 with TRBJ1-2, with 8 bases lining up with TRBD1. This CDR3 has 14 amino acids. With 4 bases clipped from V and 4 bases from J, the junction kept 6 bases outside the gene matches. Germline CDR1 is SGHTS and CDR2 is YDEGEE. CDR3 region: CASSPAQGAYGYTF. CDR3 bases: TGTGCCAGCAGCCCTGCCCAGGGGGCCTATGGCTACACCTTC.

This sequence joins TRBV25-1 and TRBJ2-7; 9 bases are shared with TRBD2. The CDR3 sequence is 15 residues long. J gave up 4 bases and V 3 bases, and 7 bases lay outside the gene matches. From germline, CDR1 is MGHDK and CDR2 SYGVNS. The CDR3 DNA reads as TGTGCCAGCAGTGACTTGGCGGGGGGGCCGTACGAGCAGTACTTC. This sequence encodes CASSDLAGGPYEQYF.

V and J are TRBV7-3 and TRBJ2-5, with D possibly matching TRBD2 (6 bases). Germline CDR1 and CDR2: SGHTA and FQGTGA. Trimming shortened V by 2 bases and J by 5 bases, and 12 bases separated the two germline ends. The length of the CDR3 is 14 residues. The DNA for the CDR3 is TGTGCCAGCAGCTTACTCGGGAGTAGGGAGACCCAGTACTTC. Its protein is CASSLLGSRETQYF.